This is a list of T cell receptor beta chains from one sample in a study of spatial heterogeneity in lung cancer. TCRdb re-called the 5' RACE reads with MiXCR, one entry per CDR3 protein. The profile shows tens of thousands of distinct CDR3 sequences, approximately 12% of them singletons. The sequences come from PBMCs, collected at surgery. Receptors were obtained from a male donor with early-stage non-small cell lung cancer. CDR3s include the opening cysteine and the closing phenylalanine or tryptophan. Each record gives: V gene, D gene, clone size, J gene, CDR3 protein, CDR3 DNA. The D gene is left open where the match is weak. Size values are once, few and many counts, or a class for expanded clones, and some rows have none.

>TRBV12-3/TRBV12-4|-|-|TRBJ2-1
CASGYSRNEQFF
TGTGCCAGCGGGTATAGCCGCAATGAGCAGTTCTTC
>TRBV24-1|-|few|TRBJ2-3
CATSDPYDRQWTDTQYF
TGTGCCACCAGTGATCCGTATGATAGACAGTGGACAGATACGCAGTATTTT
>TRBV20-1|-|-|TRBJ2-1
CSASPPPVDEQFF
TGCAGTGCTAGCCCCCCCCCGGTGGATGAGCAGTTCTTC
>TRBV28|TRBD1|few|TRBJ2-7
CASSGDRVYEQYF
TGTGCCAGCAGTGGGGACAGGGTCTACGAGCAGTACTTC
>TRBV5-1|TRBD2|-|TRBJ2-2
CASSGTSGTNTGELFF
TGCGCCAGCAGCGGGACTAGCGGGACGAACACCGGGGAGCTGTTTTTT
>TRBV24-1|TRBD1|-|TRBJ1-2
CATSETPGQGYSGYTF
TGTGCCACCAGTGAGACGCCGGGACAGGGGTACAGTGGCTACACCTTC
>TRBV27|-|many|TRBJ1-5
CASGRGGNQPQHF
TGTGCCAGCGGGAGGGGGGGCAATCAGCCCCAGCATTTT
>TRBV5-1|-|many|TRBJ2-3
CASSLAIGLTDTQYF
TGCGCCAGCAGCTTGGCCATAGGACTCACAGATACGCAGTATTTT
>TRBV11-1|TRBD1|few|TRBJ1-1
CASSSDRAEAFF
TGTGCCAGCAGCTCGGACAGGGCTGAAGCTTTCTTT
>TRBV9|TRBD1|-|TRBJ2-2
CASRGGVTGELFF
TGTGCCAGCAGAGGGGGCGTCACCGGGGAGCTGTTTTTT
>TRBV28|-|-|TRBJ1-1
CASSLWSRGIQIMNTEAFF
TGTGCCAGCAGTTTATGGAGCAGGGGAATCCAAATTATGAACACTGAAGCTTTCTTT
>TRBV19|-|-|TRBJ2-7
CASSISRGYEQYF
TGTGCCAGTAGTATTTCCAGGGGCTACGAGCAGTACTTC
>TRBV2|-|-|TRBJ2-2
CASSVLAYTGELFF
TGTGCCAGCAGTGTTCTAGCCTATACCGGGGAGCTGTTTTTT
>TRBV10-3|-|few|TRBJ2-3
CAISEVPKGVEHTDTQYF
TGTGCCATCAGTGAAGTTCCAAAGGGGGTTGAACACACAGATACGCAGTATTTT
>TRBV6-5|-|few|TRBJ2-3
CASRTRIRFTDTQYF
TGTGCCAGCAGAACCCGCATCAGGTTCACAGATACGCAGTATTTT
>TRBV6-1|-|few|TRBJ2-2
CASSEGRIRGAGGELFF
TGTGCCAGCAGTGAAGGACGGATTAGGGGGGCCGGCGGGGAGCTGTTTTTT
>TRBV20-1|TRBD1|-|TRBJ1-5
CSARQGANHQPQHF
TGCAGTGCTAGACAGGGGGCGAATCATCAGCCCCAGCATTTT
>TRBV5-1|-|-|TRBJ2-5
CASSLRSEETQYF
TGCGCCAGCAGCTTGAGGTCAGAAGAGACCCAGTACTTC
>TRBV14|-|-|TRBJ2-2
CASSQWGTGELFF
TGTGCCAGCAGCCAATGGGGGACCGGGGAGCTGTTTTTT
>TRBV20-1|TRBD2|-|TRBJ2-3
CSARGSGSSTDTQYF
TGCAGTGCTAGGGGTAGCGGGTCTAGCACAGATACGCAGTATTTT
>TRBV21-1|-|-|TRBJ2-3
CASSKDAGQNPTDTQYF
TGTGCCAGCAGCAAAGACGCCGGACAAAACCCCACAGATACGCAGTATTTT
>TRBV20-1|TRBD1|few|TRBJ1-4
CSAHLRGQGATNEKLFF
TGCAGTGCCCATCTAAGGGGACAGGGGGCTACTAATGAAAAACTGTTTTTT
>TRBV20-1|TRBD2|-|TRBJ2-2
CSARGTSGGNTGELFF
TGCAGTGCTCGTGGGACTAGCGGAGGGAACACCGGGGAGCTGTTTTTT
>TRBV20-1|-|few|TRBJ1-4
CSALDSLNEKLFF
TGCAGTGCTTTGGACAGCTTAAATGAAAAACTGTTTTTT
>TRBV5-1|-|-|TRBJ2-7
CASSSGASDEQYF
TGCGCCAGCAGTTCCGGGGCTAGCGACGAGCAGTACTTC
>TRBV4-3|-|few|TRBJ2-2
CASSQEPGGLNTGELFF
TGCGCCAGCAGCCAAGAGCCCGGCGGGTTGAACACCGGGGAGCTGTTTTTT
>TRBV12-3/TRBV12-4|TRBD1|-|TRBJ1-5
CASSGTGFNQPQHF
TGTGCCAGCAGTGGGACAGGGTTCAATCAGCCCCAGCATTTT
>TRBV29-1|TRBD1|few|TRBJ1-2
CSTGQGASYGYTF
TGCAGCACCGGACAGGGGGCATCCTATGGCTACACCTTC